The sequence of this TCR beta chain was determined in a study of tumor-infiltrating lymphocytes in oesophageal squamous cell carcinoma. TCRdb re-called the PCR reads through MiXCR, storing one row per CDR3 protein. The repertoire includes approximately 22,000 distinct CDR3 sequences, 34% of them detected once, and approximately 20% sits in the top ten. This clonotype has only one observation. CDR3 length equals 13 residues. Germline CDR1 reads ENHRY; CDR2 reads SYGVKD. The chain carries TRBV10-3 and TRBJ2-3; D call uncertain. The J call is in doubt because the DNA end fits TRBJ2-1 better. This receptor was obtained from a female donor with esophageal squamous cell carcinoma. The sample consisted of esophageal tumor tissue. This CDR3 is CAISEPYQETQFF. The CDR3 nucleotides are TGTGCCATCAGTGAGCCCTATCAAGAGACCCAGTTCTTC.